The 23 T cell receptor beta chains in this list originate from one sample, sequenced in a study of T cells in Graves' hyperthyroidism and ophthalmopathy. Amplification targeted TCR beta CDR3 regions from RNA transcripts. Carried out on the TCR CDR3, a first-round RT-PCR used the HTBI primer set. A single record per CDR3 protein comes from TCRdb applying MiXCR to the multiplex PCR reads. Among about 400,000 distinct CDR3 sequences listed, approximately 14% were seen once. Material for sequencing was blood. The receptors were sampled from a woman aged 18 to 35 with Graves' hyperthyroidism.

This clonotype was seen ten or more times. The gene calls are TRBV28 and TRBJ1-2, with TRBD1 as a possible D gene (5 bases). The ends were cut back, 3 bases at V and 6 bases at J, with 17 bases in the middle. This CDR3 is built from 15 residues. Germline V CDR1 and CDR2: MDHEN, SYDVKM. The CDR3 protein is CASSLLGPGGHGYTF. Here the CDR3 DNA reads TGTGCCAGCAGTTTGTTGGGTCCGGGGGGTCATGGCTACACCTTC.

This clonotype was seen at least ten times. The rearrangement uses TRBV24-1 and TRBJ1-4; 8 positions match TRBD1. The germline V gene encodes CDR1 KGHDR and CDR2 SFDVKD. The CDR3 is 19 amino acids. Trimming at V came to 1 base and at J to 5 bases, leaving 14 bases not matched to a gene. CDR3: CATSDFVRGRTGKNEKLFF. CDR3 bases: TGTGCCACCAGTGATTTCGTTAGGGGCCGGACAGGGAAAAATGAAAAACTGTTTTTT.

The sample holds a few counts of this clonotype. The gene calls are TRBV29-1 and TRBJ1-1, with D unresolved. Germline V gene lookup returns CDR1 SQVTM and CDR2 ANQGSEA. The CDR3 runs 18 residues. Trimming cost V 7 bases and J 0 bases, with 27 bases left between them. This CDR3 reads CSGDQTHDGTNMNTEAFF. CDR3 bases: TGCAGCGGTGATCAAACTCACGACGGTACAAATATGAACACTGAAGCTTTCTTT.

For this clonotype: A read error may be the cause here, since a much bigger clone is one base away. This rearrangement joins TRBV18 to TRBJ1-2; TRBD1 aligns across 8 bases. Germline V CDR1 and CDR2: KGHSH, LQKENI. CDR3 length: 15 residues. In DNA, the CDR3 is TGTGCCAGCCCACCACCGCCAGGACAGGGCTATGGCTACACCTTC. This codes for CASPPPPGQGYGYTF.

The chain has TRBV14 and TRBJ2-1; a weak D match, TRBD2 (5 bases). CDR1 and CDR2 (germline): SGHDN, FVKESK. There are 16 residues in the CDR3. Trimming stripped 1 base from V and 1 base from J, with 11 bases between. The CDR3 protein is CASSQAAAVSYNEQFF. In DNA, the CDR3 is TGTGCCAGCAGCCAAGCAGCGGCAGTGTCCTACAATGAGCAGTTCTTC.

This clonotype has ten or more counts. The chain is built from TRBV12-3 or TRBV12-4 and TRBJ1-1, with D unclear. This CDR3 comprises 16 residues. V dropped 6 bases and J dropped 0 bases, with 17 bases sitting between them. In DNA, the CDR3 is TGTGCCAGCAGCCCTCCCGAGGACGTCATGAACACTGAAGCTTTCTTT. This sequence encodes CASSPPEDVMNTEAFF.

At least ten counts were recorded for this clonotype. The CDR3 region has the DNA TGTGCCAGCATTCCGGACAGGCTTAATGAGCAGTTCTTC. Residues: CASIPDRLNEQFF. The chain carries TRBV7-9 and TRBJ2-1, with TRBD1 matching 7 bases. CDR3 length equals 13 residues. Germline V CDR1 and CDR2: SEHNR, FQNEAQ (reference sequence). The V gene end was trimmed by 7 bases and the J gene end by 7 bases; junction bases not matched to a gene: 7.

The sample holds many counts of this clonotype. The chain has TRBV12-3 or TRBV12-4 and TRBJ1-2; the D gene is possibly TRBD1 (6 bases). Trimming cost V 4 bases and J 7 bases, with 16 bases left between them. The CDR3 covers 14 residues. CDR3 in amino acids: CASSSLQGFGGYTF. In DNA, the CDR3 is TGTGCCAGCAGTTCGTTACAGGGTTTCGGTGGCTACACCTTC.

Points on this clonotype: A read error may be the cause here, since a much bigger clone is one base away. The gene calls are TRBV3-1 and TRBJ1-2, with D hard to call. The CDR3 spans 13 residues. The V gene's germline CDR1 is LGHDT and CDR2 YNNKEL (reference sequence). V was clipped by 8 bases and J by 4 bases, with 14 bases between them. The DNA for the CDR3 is TGTGCCAGCCGTTCCGGGGTGACCTATGGCTACACCTTC. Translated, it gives CASRSGVTYGYTF.

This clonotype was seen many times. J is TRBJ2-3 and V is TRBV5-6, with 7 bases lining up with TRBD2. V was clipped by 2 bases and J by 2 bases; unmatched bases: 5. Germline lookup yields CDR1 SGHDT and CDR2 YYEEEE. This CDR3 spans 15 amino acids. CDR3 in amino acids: CASSLAGWATDTQYF. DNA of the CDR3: TGTGCCAGCAGCTTAGCGGGATGGGCCACAGATACGCAGTATTTT.

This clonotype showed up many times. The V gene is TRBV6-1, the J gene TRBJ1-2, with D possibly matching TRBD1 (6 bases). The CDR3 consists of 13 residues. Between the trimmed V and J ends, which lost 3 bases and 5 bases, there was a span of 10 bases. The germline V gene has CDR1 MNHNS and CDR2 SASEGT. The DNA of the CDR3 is TGTGCCAGCAGTGACAGGGGAGGGTATGGCTACACCTTC. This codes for CASSDRGGYGYTF.

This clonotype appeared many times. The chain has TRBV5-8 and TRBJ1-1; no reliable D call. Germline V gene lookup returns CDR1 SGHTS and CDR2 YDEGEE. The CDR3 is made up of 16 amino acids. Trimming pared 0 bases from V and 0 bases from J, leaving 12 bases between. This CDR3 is CASSLGSKGMNTEAFF. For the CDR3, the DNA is TGTGCCAGCAGCTTGGGTAGTAAGGGCATGAACACTGAAGCTTTCTTT.

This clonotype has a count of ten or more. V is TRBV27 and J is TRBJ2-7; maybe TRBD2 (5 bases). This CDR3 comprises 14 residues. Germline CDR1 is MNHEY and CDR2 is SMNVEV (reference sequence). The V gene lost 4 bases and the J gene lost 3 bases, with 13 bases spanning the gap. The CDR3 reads CASSSTREGYEQYF. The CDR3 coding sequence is TGTGCCAGCAGTTCTACAAGAGAGGGCTACGAGCAGTACTTC.

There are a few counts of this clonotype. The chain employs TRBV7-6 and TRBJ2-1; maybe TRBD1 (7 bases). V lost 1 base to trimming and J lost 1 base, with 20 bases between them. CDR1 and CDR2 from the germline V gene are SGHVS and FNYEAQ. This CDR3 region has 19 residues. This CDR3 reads CASSLDLAGGIRSYNEQFF. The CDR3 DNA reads TGTGCCAGCAGCTTAGATCTGGCAGGGGGGATTAGGTCCTACAATGAGCAGTTCTTC.

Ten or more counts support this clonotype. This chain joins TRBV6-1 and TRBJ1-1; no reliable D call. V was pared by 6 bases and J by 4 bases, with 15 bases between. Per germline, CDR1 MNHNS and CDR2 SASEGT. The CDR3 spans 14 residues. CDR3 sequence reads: CASRPYLEGTEAFF. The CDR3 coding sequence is TGTGCCAGCAGGCCCTATCTGGAGGGCACTGAAGCTTTCTTT.

The CDR3 coding sequence is TGTGCCAGCTCACCCGCAGGGAATCCCGGGGAGCTGTTTTTT. Its translation: CASSPAGNPGELFF. The chain employs TRBV18 and TRBJ2-2; TRBD1 might be the D (5 bases). V was pared by 3 bases and J by 6 bases, with 11 bases between. CDR1 and CDR2 (germline): KGHSH, LQKENI. CDR3 length equals 14 residues.

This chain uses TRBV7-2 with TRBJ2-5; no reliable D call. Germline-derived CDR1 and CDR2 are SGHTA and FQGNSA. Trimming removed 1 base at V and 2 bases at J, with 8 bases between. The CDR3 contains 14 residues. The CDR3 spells CASSLEVSQETQYF. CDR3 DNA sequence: TGTGCCAGCAGCTTAGAAGTCTCTCAAGAGACCCAGTACTTC. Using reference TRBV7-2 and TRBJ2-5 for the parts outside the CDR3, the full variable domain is GAGVSQSPSNKVTEKGKDVELRCDPISGHTALYWYRQSLGQGLEFLIYFQGNSAPDKSGLPSDRFSAERTGGSVSTLTIQRTQQEDSAVYLCASSLEVSQETQYFGPGTRLLVL.

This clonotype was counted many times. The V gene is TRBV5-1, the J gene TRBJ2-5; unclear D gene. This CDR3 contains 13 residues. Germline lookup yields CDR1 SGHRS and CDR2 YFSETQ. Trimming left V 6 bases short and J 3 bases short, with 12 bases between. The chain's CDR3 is CASNEMGKETQYF. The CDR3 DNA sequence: TGCGCCAGCAACGAGATGGGGAAAGAGACCCAGTACTTC.

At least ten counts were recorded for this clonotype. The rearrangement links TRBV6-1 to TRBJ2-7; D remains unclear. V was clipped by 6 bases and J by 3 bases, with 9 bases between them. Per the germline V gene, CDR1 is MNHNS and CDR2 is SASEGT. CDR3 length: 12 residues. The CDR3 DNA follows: TGTGCCAGCAGCCATACCTTCTACGAGCAGTACTTC. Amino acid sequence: CASSHTFYEQYF.

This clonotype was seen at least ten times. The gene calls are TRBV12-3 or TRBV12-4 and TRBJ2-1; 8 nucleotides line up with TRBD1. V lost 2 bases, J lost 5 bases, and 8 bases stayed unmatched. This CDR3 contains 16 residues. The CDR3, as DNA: TGTGCCAGCAGTTTAATTGTAGGACAGGGTCACAATGAGCAGTTCTTC. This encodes CASSLIVGQGHNEQFF.

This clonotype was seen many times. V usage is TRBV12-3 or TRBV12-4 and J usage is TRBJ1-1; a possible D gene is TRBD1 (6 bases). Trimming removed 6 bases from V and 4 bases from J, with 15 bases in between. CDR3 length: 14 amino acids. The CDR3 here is CASRYRDKGTEAFF. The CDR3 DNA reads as TGTGCCAGCAGGTACCGGGACAAGGGCACTGAAGCTTTCTTT.

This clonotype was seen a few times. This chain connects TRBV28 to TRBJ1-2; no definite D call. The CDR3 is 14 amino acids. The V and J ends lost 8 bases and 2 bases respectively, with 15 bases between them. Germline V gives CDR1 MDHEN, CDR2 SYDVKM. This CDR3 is CASGIGSSNYGYTF. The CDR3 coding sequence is TGTGCCAGCGGAATAGGGTCTTCGAACTATGGCTACACCTTC.

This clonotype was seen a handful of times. The CDR3 DNA is TGTGCCAGCAGCCATGAACAGGGGCCCACAGATACGCAGTATTTT. This codes for CASSHEQGPTDTQYF. The gene calls are TRBV3-1 and TRBJ2-3, with 7 bases matching TRBD1. Losses at the gene ends were 3 bases for V and 2 bases for J; bases not matched to a gene: 5. The CDR3 runs 15 residues. The V gene's germline CDR1 is LGHDT and CDR2 YNNKEL (reference sequence).